The clone carrying this T cell receptor beta chain turned up a few times. Its specificity is unknown. V was shortened by 0 bases and J by 2 bases, with 14 bases between the two germline ends. This CDR3 comprises 16 residues. Per germline, CDR1 MNHEY and CDR2 SMNVEV (reference sequence). This specimen belongs to a study of long-term antiretroviral therapy in people with HIV. For the study at large: The study's earliest collections predate the 2015 immediate-ART recommendation by about a decade.

Study conclusions and caveats: Following ART, diversity rose but still fell short of transplant donor controls.

Runs used v3.0 of the immunoSEQ assay and were done at survey level. Here immunoSEQ multiplex PCR was the method, and the copy in TCRdb shows in-frame clones only, minus some. The sample yields about 39,000 clones, about 86% seen once. The gene calls are TRBV27 and TRBJ2-7; D gene uncertain. The specimen comprised unsorted PBMCs, sampled just before starting antiretroviral therapy. The sequence was collected from a woman aged 18-29 years with HIV. Here the CDR3 reads CASSLSIGMAAYEQYF. CDR3 DNA sequence: TGTGCCAGCAGTTTATCAATAGGGATGGCCGCCTACGAGCAGTACTTC.